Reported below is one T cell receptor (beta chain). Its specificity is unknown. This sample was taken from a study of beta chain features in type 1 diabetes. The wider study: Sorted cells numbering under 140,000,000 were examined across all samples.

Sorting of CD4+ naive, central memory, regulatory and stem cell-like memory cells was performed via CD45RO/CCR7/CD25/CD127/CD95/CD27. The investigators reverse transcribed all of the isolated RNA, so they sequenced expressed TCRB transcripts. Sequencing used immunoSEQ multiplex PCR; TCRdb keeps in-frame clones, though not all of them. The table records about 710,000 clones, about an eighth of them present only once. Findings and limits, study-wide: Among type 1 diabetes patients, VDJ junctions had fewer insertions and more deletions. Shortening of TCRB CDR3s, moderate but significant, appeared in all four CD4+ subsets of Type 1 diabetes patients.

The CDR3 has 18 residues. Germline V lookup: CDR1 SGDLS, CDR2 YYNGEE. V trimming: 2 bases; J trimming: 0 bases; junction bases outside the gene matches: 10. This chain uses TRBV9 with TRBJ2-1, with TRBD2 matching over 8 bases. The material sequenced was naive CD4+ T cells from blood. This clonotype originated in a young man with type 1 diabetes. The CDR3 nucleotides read TGTGCCAGCAGCGTCAGTGGGCTAGCGGGTGACTCCTACAATGAGCAGTTCTTC. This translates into CASSVSGLAGDSYNEQFF.